The 17 T cell receptor beta chains presented below share a single source sample, sequenced in a study of cytomegalovirus exposure and HLA in healthy donors. Primers for the PCR totalled 60 Vbeta and 13 Jbeta. TCRdb keeps only in-frame clones here, not all; method: immunoSEQ multiplex PCR. The sample holds 200,000 or so clones, more than 75% seen once. Sequencing was carried out using PBMCs. All receptors derive from a woman between 45 and 60 years old in good health and CMV-seropositive.

The chain employs TRBV19 and TRBJ1-1; 9 bases match TRBD1. The CDR3 contains 13 residues. Germline V gene lookup returns CDR1 LNHDA and CDR2 SQIVND (reference sequence). Losses at the gene ends were 4 bases for V and 10 bases for J; bases not matched to a gene: 7. The CDR3 loop is CASSSRDRDGAFF. In DNA, the CDR3 is TGTGCCAGTAGTAGCCGGGACAGGGACGGAGCTTTCTTT.

This chain joins TRBV19 and TRBJ2-5; TRBD2 matches 11 bases. The CDR3 spans 17 residues. The trim removed 5 bases at V and 0 bases at J, leaving 8 bases unmatched. Per the germline V gene, CDR1 is LNHDA and CDR2 is SQIVND (reference sequence). The CDR3 loop is CASSQGGTSGYQETQYF. DNA for the CDR3: TGTGCCAGTAGTCAGGGAGGGACTAGCGGATACCAAGAGACCCAGTACTTC.

This sequence joins TRBV28 and TRBJ2-7; D possibly corresponds to TRBD1 (6 bases). V lost 6 bases to trimming and J lost 0 bases, with 15 bases between them. Germline CDR1 reads MDHEN; CDR2 reads SYDVKM. The CDR3 is 15 amino acids. The DNA for the CDR3 is TGTGCCAGCAGCATCGGACAGTTTAGCTCCTACGAGCAGTACTTC. This sequence encodes CASSIGQFSSYEQYF.

For the CDR3, the DNA is TGTGCCAGCAGGGAGGGACAGCTCTCCTACAATGAGCAGTTCTTC. It translates to CASREGQLSYNEQFF. The chain is built from TRBV2 and TRBJ2-1; possibly TRBD1 for D (7 bases). CDR3 length: 15 amino acids. Trimming took off 6 bases at V and 0 bases at J, with 12 bases between the two ends. CDR1 and CDR2 from the germline V gene are SNHLY and FYNNEI.

This chain joins TRBV27 and TRBJ2-5, with TRBD1 matching over 8 bases. V gave up 5 bases and J gave up 2 bases; unmatched junction bases: 7. The CDR3 loop spans 15 amino acids. Germline V gene data show CDR1 as MNHEY and CDR2 as SMNVEV (reference sequence). This CDR3 is CASSQAQGGQETQYF. CDR3 bases: TGTGCCAGCAGTCAAGCACAGGGGGGACAAGAGACCCAGTACTTC.

The chain recombines TRBV25-1 with TRBJ2-1; tentatively, D is TRBD2 (6 bases). The CDR3 runs to 14 residues. V lost 3 bases to trimming and J lost 9 bases, with 15 bases between them. The V gene's germline CDR1 is MGHDK and CDR2 SYGVNS. CDR3: CASSDPSSDPEQFF. For the CDR3, the DNA is TGTGCCAGCAGTGACCCCTCTAGCGACCCTGAGCAGTTCTTC.

This clone was picked up one time. The chain is built from TRBV11-2 and TRBJ2-1, with 10 bases matching TRBD2. Germline CDR1 reads SGHAT; CDR2 reads FQNNGV. J was trimmed by 8 bases and V by 3 bases; bases with no gene match: 1. The length of the CDR3 is 13 residues. CDR3: CASSFSGGYEQFF. CDR3 nucleotides: TGTGCCAGCAGCTTTAGCGGGGGGTATGAGCAGTTCTTC.

V usage is TRBV12-5 and J usage is TRBJ1-1; tentatively, D is TRBD1 (6 bases). CDR1 is LGHNT, CDR2 FRNRAP, per germline. CDR3 length: 13 residues. The ends were cut back, 4 bases at V and 8 bases at J, with 14 bases in the middle. Here the CDR3 reads CASGYSGVPEAFF. Here the CDR3 DNA reads TGTGCTAGTGGTTACTCAGGGGTCCCCGAAGCTTTCTTT.

V is TRBV28 and J is TRBJ1-1; D remains ambiguous. Germline lookup yields CDR1 MDHEN and CDR2 SYDVKM. The CDR3 has 14 amino acids. Between the trimmed V and J ends, which lost 5 bases and 11 bases, there was a span of 21 bases. The CDR3 loop is CASSTPTPHGYAFF. The CDR3 region has the DNA TGTGCCAGCAGTACACCGACCCCTCACGGGTACGCTTTCTTT.

As concerns this clone: The germline gene is not matched at one end of the junction; a read error may be the cause. The chain is built from TRBV7-7 and TRBJ2-1; 12 bases line up with TRBD1. The V gene's germline CDR1 is SSHAT and CDR2 FNYEAQ (reference sequence). The CDR3 runs 15 residues. This chain's CDR3 is CASSPGTGGINEQFF. In DNA form, the CDR3 reads TGTGCTAGCAGTCCCGGGACAGGGGGCATAAATGAGCAGTTCTTC. The full variable domain, with the rest looked up from reference TRBV7-7 and TRBJ2-1, is GAGVSQSPRYKVTKRGQDVTLRCDPISSHATLYWYQQALGQGPEFLTYFNYEAQPDKSGLPSDRFSAERPEGSISTLTIQRTEQRDSAMYRCASSPGTGGINEQFFGPGTRLTVL.

This rearrangement joins TRBV7-9 to TRBJ1-4; 11 nucleotides align to TRBD1. The CDR3 has 15 amino acids. The junction had 7 bases not matched to a gene; V was cut back by 5 bases and J by 8 bases. The V gene's germline CDR1 is SEHNR and CDR2 FQNEAQ (reference sequence). The CDR3 loop reads CASSPPGQGGEKLFF. The CDR3 region has the DNA TGTGCCAGCAGCCCTCCGGGACAGGGGGGCGAAAAACTGTTTTTT.

The V and J genes are TRBV28 and TRBJ2-1; the D is unclear. Trimming left V 5 bases short and J 7 bases short, with 3 bases between. CDR1 and CDR2 from the germline V gene are MDHEN and SYDVKM. The CDR3 has 10 residues. This chain's CDR3 is CASSLNEQFF. The CDR3 region has the DNA TGTGCCAGCAGTCTGAATGAGCAGTTCTTC. Full variable domain (missing parts from reference TRBV28 and TRBJ2-1): DVKVTQSSRYLVKRTGEKVFLECVQDMDHENMFWYRQDPGLGLRLIYFSYDVKMKEKGDIPEGYSVSREKKERFSLILESASTNQTSMYLCASSLNEQFFGPGTRLTVL.

The rearrangement joins TRBV27 to TRBJ1-1; D is undetermined. Germline V CDR1 and CDR2: MNHEY, SMNVEV (reference sequence). With 4 bases removed from V and 0 bases from J, the gap between germline ends came to 15 bases. The CDR3 has 16 residues. The CDR3 region is CASSSAGDPMNTEAFF. The CDR3, as DNA: TGTGCCAGCAGTTCCGCAGGTGACCCTATGAACACTGAAGCTTTCTTT.

The rearrangement links TRBV5-1 to TRBJ2-3, with 12 bases identical to TRBD2. Germline trimming cut 0 bases from V and 6 bases from J; bases unmatched to any gene: 5. CDR3 length equals 16 residues. CDR1 and CDR2 (germline): SGHRS, YFSETQ. CDR3 protein: CASSLVLAGGPDTQYF. CDR3 DNA: TGCGCCAGCAGCTTGGTCCTAGCGGGAGGGCCTGATACGCAGTATTTT.

This rearrangement joins TRBV5-6 to TRBJ2-1; TRBD1 is a possible D gene (6 bases). The CDR3 spans 12 residues. V lost 2 bases to trimming and J lost 9 bases, with 9 bases between them. Germline-derived CDR1 and CDR2 are SGHDT and YYEEEE. DNA for the CDR3: TGTGCCAGCAGCTTAGGACAGAGTGAGCAGTTCTTC. Its translation is CASSLGQSEQFF.

This clone was seen just once. V is TRBV5-1 and J is TRBJ2-5, with TRBD1 matching 8 bases. Germline loops: CDR1 SGHRS, CDR2 YFSETQ. This CDR3 contains 15 residues. The V gene end was trimmed by 4 bases and the J gene end by 5 bases; junction bases not matched to a gene: 10. For the CDR3, the DNA is TGCGCCAGCAGCCCTTTACAGGGGGTCGGGGAGACCCAGTACTTC. Translated, it gives CASSPLQGVGETQYF.

The chain combines TRBV7-9 with TRBJ2-5; 12 positions agree with TRBD2. Looked up from germline, CDR1 is SEHNR and CDR2 is FQNEAQ (reference sequence). The CDR3 is 16 residues long. V was pared by 0 bases and J by 4 bases, with 3 bases of the junction left unmatched. In nucleotides, the CDR3 is TGTGCCAGCAGCTTAGCTCTAGCGGGGGGGCTAGAGACCCAGTACTTC. Residues: CASSLALAGGLETQYF.